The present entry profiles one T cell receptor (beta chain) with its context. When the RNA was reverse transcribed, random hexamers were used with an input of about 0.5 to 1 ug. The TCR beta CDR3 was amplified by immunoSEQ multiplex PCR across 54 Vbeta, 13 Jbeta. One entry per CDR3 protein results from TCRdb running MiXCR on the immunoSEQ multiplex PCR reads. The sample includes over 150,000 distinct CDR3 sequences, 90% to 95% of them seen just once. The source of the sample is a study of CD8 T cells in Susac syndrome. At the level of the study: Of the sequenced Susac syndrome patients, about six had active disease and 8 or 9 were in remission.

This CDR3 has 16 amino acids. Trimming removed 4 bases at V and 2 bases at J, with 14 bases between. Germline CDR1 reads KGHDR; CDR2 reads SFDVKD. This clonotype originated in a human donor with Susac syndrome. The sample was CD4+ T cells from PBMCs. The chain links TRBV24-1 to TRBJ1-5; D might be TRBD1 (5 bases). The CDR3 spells CATSEPRAYGNQPQHF. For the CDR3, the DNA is TGTGCCACCAGTGAACCCAGGGCGTATGGCAATCAGCCCCAGCATTTT.